One and the same sample provided the 24 T cell receptor beta chains below, sequenced in a study of T cell responses to AZD1222 COVID-19 vaccine. Sequenced by immunoSEQ multiplex PCR; TCRdb stores in-frame clones only, minus some. The sample consists of approximately 110,000 clones, just over 85% of them appearing once. The sample here was peripheral blood, taken on day 0 of AZD1222 vaccination. The receptors come from an adult in good health.

This clone showed up just a few times. The chain is built from TRBV10-3 and TRBJ2-7, with TRBD1 as a possible D gene (6 bases). This CDR3 spans 14 amino acids. CDR1 is ENHRY and CDR2 is SYGVKD in the germline V gene. Trimming took off 4 bases at V and 2 bases at J, with 12 bases between the two ends. In DNA, the CDR3 is TGTGCCATCAGTGTCGGGACAAGACCCTACGAGCAGTACTTC. Amino acids: CAISVGTRPYEQYF.

The V gene is TRBV6-2 or TRBV6-3, the J gene TRBJ2-3; 8 bases match TRBD2. The CDR3 loop spans 19 amino acids. The J segment lost 3 bases and the V segment lost 2 bases, leaving 16 bases of the junction unmatched. The V gene's germline CDR1 is MNHEY and CDR2 SVGEGT. For the CDR3, the DNA is TGTGCCAGCAGTTACCGGGCCCCTCCGGGACTAGGGCGGACAGATACGCAGTATTTT. This encodes CASSYRAPPGLGRTDTQYF.

The J gene is TRBJ1-1, the V gene TRBV5-6; weak D call: TRBD1 (6 bases). Trimming cost V 2 bases and J 6 bases, with 11 bases left between them. The CDR3 is 13 residues long. In germline, CDR1 is SGHDT, CDR2 YYEEEE. The CDR3 region is CASSFNRVSEAFF. The CDR3 DNA follows: TGTGCCAGCAGCTTTAACAGGGTGTCTGAAGCTTTCTTT.

This clone has only one observation. J is TRBJ2-7 and V is TRBV28; the match to TRBD1 covers 8 bases. CDR1 and CDR2 (germline): MDHEN, SYDVKM. The CDR3 is 13 residues long. V gave up 8 bases and J gave up 5 bases; unmatched junction bases: 8. The CDR3, as DNA: TGTGCCAGCCTTGCAGGGGGCCCCCACGAGCAGTACTTC. It yields the protein CASLAGGPHEQYF. Drawing the rest from reference TRBV28 and TRBJ2-7, the complete variable domain is DVKVTQSSRYLVKRTGEKVFLECVQDMDHENMFWYRQDPGLGLRLIYFSYDVKMKEKGDIPEGYSVSREKKERFSLILESASTNQTSMYLCASLAGGPHEQYFGPGTRLTVT.

The chain recombines TRBV28 with TRBJ2-7; a weak D match, TRBD2 (5 bases). Germline V gene data show CDR1 as MDHEN and CDR2 as SYDVKM. CDR3 length equals 12 residues. Trimming cost V 6 bases and J 6 bases, with 12 bases left between them. CDR3: CASREADSEQYF. DNA for the CDR3: TGTGCCAGCAGGGAGGCGGATAGCGAGCAGTACTTC.

The sample holds a few counts of this clone. The chain uses TRBV27 and TRBJ2-7; D not certain. This CDR3 contains 13 residues. The germline CDR1 and CDR2 sequences are MNHEY and SMNVEV (reference sequence). V was cut by 3 bases and J by 0 bases, with 6 bases left in between. The CDR3 spells CASSLFASYEQYF. CDR3 nucleotide sequence: TGTGCCAGCAGTTTGTTCGCCTCCTACGAGCAGTACTTC.

This clone has only a few counts. The chain uses TRBV7-2 and TRBJ2-7; D gene uncertain. The CDR3 runs to 13 residues. V was shortened by 5 bases and J by 4 bases, with 12 bases between the two germline ends. Germline loops: CDR1 SGHTA, CDR2 FQGNSA. CDR3 amino acids: CASSPQVPYEQYF. As DNA, the CDR3 is TGTGCCAGCAGCCCCCAGGTTCCGTACGAGCAGTACTTC. Supplemented by reference TRBV7-2 and TRBJ2-7, the full variable domain reads GAGVSQSPSNKVTEKGKDVELRCDPISGHTALYWYRQSLGQGLEFLIYFQGNSAPDKSGLPSDRFSAERTGGSVSTLTIQRTQQEDSAVYLCASSPQVPYEQYFGPGTRLTVT.

The V and J genes are TRBV5-1 and TRBJ2-7; D perhaps matches TRBD1 (6 bases). Per the germline V gene, CDR1 is SGHRS and CDR2 is YFSETQ. The ends were cut back, 1 base at V and 3 bases at J, with 14 bases in the middle. The CDR3 covers 15 residues. CDR3 region: CASSLRQDQGYEQYF. The CDR3 DNA reads as TGCGCCAGCAGCTTGAGACAGGATCAGGGCTACGAGCAGTACTTC.

CDR3 in DNA: TGTGCCAGCAGCACCGGGACAGGTTACCCTGGCTACACCTTC. This gives the protein CASSTGTGYPGYTF. The J gene is TRBJ1-2, the V gene TRBV7-9, with 8 bases that match TRBD1. From germline, CDR1 is SEHNR and CDR2 FQNEAQ (reference sequence). The CDR3 is 14 residues long. The ends lost 5 bases at V and 7 bases at J; junction bases unmatched: 9.

The chain combines TRBV2 with TRBJ1-6; TRBD1 aligns across 7 bases. Germline CDR1 and CDR2: SNHLY and FYNNEI. The CDR3 has 14 residues. Trimming at V came to 6 bases and at J to 7 bases, leaving 6 bases not matched to a gene. CDR3 in DNA: TGTGCCAGCAGCTGGGACAGCTTCAATTCACCCCTCCACTTT. This sequence encodes CASSWDSFNSPLHF. Using reference TRBV2 and TRBJ1-6 for the parts outside the CDR3, the full variable domain is EPEVTQTPSHQVTQMGQEVILRCVPISNHLYFYWYRQILGQKVEFLVSFYNNEISEKSEIFDDQFSVERPDGSNFTLKIRSTKLEDSAMYFCASSWDSFNSPLHFGNGTRLTVT.

The V gene is TRBV7-8, the J gene TRBJ2-2; 7 nucleotides line up with TRBD1. Germline CDR1 is SGHVS and CDR2 is FQNEAQ. There are 15 residues in the CDR3. Trimming at V came to 8 bases and at J to 6 bases, leaving 12 bases not matched to a gene. The CDR3 DNA sequence: TGTGCCAGCCTAGACCCCGAGACAGGGCCCGGGGAGCTGTTTTTT. Translation: CASLDPETGPGELFF. Based on the CDR3 plus reference TRBV7-8 and TRBJ2-2, the full variable domain is GAGVSQSPRYKVAKRGQDVALRCDPISGHVSLFWYQQALGQGPEFLTYFQNEAQLDKSGLPSDRFFAERPEGSVSTLKIQRTQQEDSAVYLCASLDPETGPGELFFGEGSRLTVL.

The V and J genes are TRBV4-1 and TRBJ1-4; D unclear. This CDR3 region has 13 residues. Germline CDR1 and CDR2: MGHRA and YSYEKL. V was shortened by 1 base and J by 3 bases, with 3 bases between the two germline ends. The CDR3 DNA reads TGCGCCAGCAGCCAAGTTCCTAATGAAAAACTGTTTTTT. Translated: CASSQVPNEKLFF.

V usage is TRBV2 and J usage is TRBJ2-3, with 10 bases aligning to TRBD2. The CDR3 is made up of 17 amino acids. With 2 bases clipped from V and 5 bases from J, the junction kept 10 bases outside the gene matches. Germline CDR1 reads SNHLY; CDR2 reads FYNNEI. This CDR3 is CASSETRIAGGGDTQYF. CDR3 nucleotide sequence: TGTGCCAGCAGTGAAACGCGAATAGCGGGAGGTGGAGATACGCAGTATTTT.

This clone was observed a handful of times. The chain employs TRBV5-4 and TRBJ1-1; possible D gene TRBD1, 5 bases. This CDR3 spans 13 amino acids. Germline-derived CDR1 and CDR2 are SGHNT and YYREEE (reference sequence). V was pared by 4 bases and J by 7 bases, with 14 bases between. The CDR3 spells CASSRQGVDEAFF. CDR3 nucleotides: TGTGCCAGCAGCCGACAAGGGGTAGATGAAGCTTTCTTT.

V is TRBV11-2 and J is TRBJ2-7, with D hard to call. Trimming removed 1 base at V and 3 bases at J, with 7 bases between. Looked up from germline, CDR1 is SGHAT and CDR2 is FQNNGV. The CDR3 is 13 amino acids. The CDR3, as DNA: TGTGCCAGCAGCTTAGGCCGGCTCTACGAGCAGTACTTC. It translates to CASSLGRLYEQYF.

This chain joins TRBV27 and TRBJ1-4; D uncertain. Germline V CDR1 and CDR2: MNHEY, SMNVEV (reference sequence). The CDR3 covers 17 residues. The germline V and J ends were trimmed by 1 base and 5 bases, with 17 bases remaining between them. In DNA, the CDR3 is TGTGCCAGCAGTTTATTTTTCCTCCGGGCAGTGAATGAAAAACTGTTTTTT. Translating gives CASSLFFLRAVNEKLFF. The full variable domain, in which reference TRBV27 and TRBJ1-4 provide the parts outside the CDR3, is EAQVTQNPRYLITVTGKKLTVTCSQNMNHEYMSWYRQDPGLGLRQIYYSMNVEVTDKGDVPEGYKVSRKEKRNFPLILESPSPNQTSLYFCASSLFFLRAVNEKLFFGSGTQLSVL.

This chain connects TRBV4-1 to TRBJ2-1; D not resolved. The CDR3 is made up of 14 amino acids. Trimming removed 4 bases from V and 1 base from J, with 8 bases in between. CDR1 and CDR2 from the germline V gene are MGHRA and YSYEKL. The CDR3 DNA follows: TGCGCCAGCAGCCCCGGCGTATCCTACAATGAGCAGTTCTTC. Translating it yields CASSPGVSYNEQFF.

The chain links TRBV3-1 (or the pseudogene TRBV3-2) to TRBJ1-4; the D gene is possibly TRBD1 (5 bases). The CDR3 extends over 15 amino acids. V gave up 4 bases and J gave up 3 bases, with 12 bases separating them. CDR1 is LGHDT, CDR2 YNNKEL, per germline (reference sequence). The CDR3 DNA is TGTGCCAGCAGCCCCCAGCGGGGGGCTAATGAAAAACTGTTTTTT. Its translation: CASSPQRGANEKLFF.

The chain links TRBV5-4 to TRBJ1-4, with D unclear. The CDR3 is made up of 15 amino acids. Germline V gene lookup returns CDR1 SGHNT and CDR2 YYREEE (reference sequence). V lost 0 bases and J lost 3, with 9 bases in between. CDR3: CASSLEQTSNEKLFF. The CDR3 coding sequence is TGTGCCAGCAGCTTGGAACAGACTTCTAATGAAAAACTGTTTTTT.

This rearrangement joins TRBV4-1 to TRBJ1-2, with 9 bases matching TRBD1. With 2 bases clipped from V and 4 bases from J, the junction kept 8 bases outside the gene matches. The CDR3 runs to 16 residues. The germline gives CDR1 MGHRA, CDR2 YSYEKL. The chain's CDR3 is CASSQPLQGAPYGYTF. The CDR3 region has the DNA TGCGCCAGCAGCCAACCTCTACAGGGGGCCCCCTATGGCTACACCTTC.

The rearrangement uses TRBV5-1 and TRBJ2-1; 9 bases are shared with TRBD2. CDR1 and CDR2 from the germline V gene are SGHRS and YFSETQ. V shed 2 bases and J 9 bases; nucleotides not matched to a gene: 9. CDR3 length: 15 residues. The CDR3 nucleotides are TGCGCCAGCAGCTTATCGGCTAGCGGGGCGCCTGAGCAGTTCTTC. Translating gives CASSLSASGAPEQFF.

The chain combines TRBV7-9 with TRBJ1-1; 7 bases fit TRBD1. CDR3 length: 17 residues. V dropped 4 bases and J dropped 0; count of bases not matched to a gene: 11. The germline V gene has CDR1 SEHNR and CDR2 FQNEAQ (reference sequence). CDR3: CASSSMKTGPLNTEAFF. CDR3 DNA sequence: TGTGCCAGCAGCTCCATGAAGACAGGGCCGCTGAACACTGAAGCTTTCTTT.

The chain joins TRBV24-1 to TRBJ2-1, with a possible D match to TRBD1 (6 bases). The CDR3 covers 16 residues. V was clipped by 4 bases and J by 0 bases, with 12 bases between them. Germline CDR1 and CDR2: KGHDR and SFDVKD. The CDR3 loop reads CATSDQGHSSYNEQFF. CDR3 bases: TGTGCCACCAGTGACCAGGGACATAGCTCCTACAATGAGCAGTTCTTC.

The chain carries TRBV28 and TRBJ1-4, with 9 bases aligning to TRBD1. Germline CDR1 and CDR2: MDHEN and SYDVKM. The CDR3 has 14 amino acids. With V trimmed by 5 bases and J by 8 bases, 6 bases remained unmatched. The CDR3 loop reads CASSIPGQGEKLFF. The CDR3 bases are TGTGCCAGCAGTATTCCGGGACAGGGAGAAAAACTGTTTTTT. The complete variable domain, with remaining parts taken from reference TRBV28 and TRBJ1-4, reads DVKVTQSSRYLVKRTGEKVFLECVQDMDHENMFWYRQDPGLGLRLIYFSYDVKMKEKGDIPEGYSVSREKKERFSLILESASTNQTSMYLCASSIPGQGEKLFFGSGTQLSVL.